This T cell receptor beta chain emerged from a study of blood T cell repertoires in COVID-19. Study summary: Sample material is recorded as cDNA or gDNA derived from T cells, B-cell-depleted T cells, or PBMCs.

Clones were sequenced by immunoSEQ multiplex PCR, and TCRdb holds only the in-frame ones, with some missing. The data show hundreds of thousands of clones, about 89% seen once. The V gene's germline CDR1 is MDHEN and CDR2 SYDVKM. The CDR3 length is 12 residues. V shed 5 bases and J shed 2 bases, with 5 bases lying between them. Sequenced input: peripheral blood. The V gene is TRBV28, the J gene TRBJ2-3; D uncertain. The clonotype originates from a young woman with acute or convalescent COVID-19. In DNA, the CDR3 is TGTGCCAGCAGTACTAACACAGATACGCAGTATTTT. Residues: CASSTNTDTQYF.